This T cell receptor beta chain originates from a study of blood T cell repertoires in COVID-19. Produced via immunoSEQ multiplex PCR; TCRdb's table is partial and in-frame only. The table records roughly 140,000 clones, around 86% of them present only once. Germline V gene data show CDR1 as MDHEN and CDR2 as SYDVKM. CDR3 size: 13 residues. The V end lost 6 bases, the J end lost 1 base, and 9 bases lay between the germline ends. J is TRBJ1-1 and V is TRBV28; D is uncertain. The source of this sequence is a human donor in a cohort sampled during active COVID-19. The specimen was peripheral blood. The CDR3 sequence: CASRLGGNTEAFF. CDR3 sequence (DNA): TGTGCCAGCAGGCTAGGAGGGAACACTGAAGCTTTCTTT.